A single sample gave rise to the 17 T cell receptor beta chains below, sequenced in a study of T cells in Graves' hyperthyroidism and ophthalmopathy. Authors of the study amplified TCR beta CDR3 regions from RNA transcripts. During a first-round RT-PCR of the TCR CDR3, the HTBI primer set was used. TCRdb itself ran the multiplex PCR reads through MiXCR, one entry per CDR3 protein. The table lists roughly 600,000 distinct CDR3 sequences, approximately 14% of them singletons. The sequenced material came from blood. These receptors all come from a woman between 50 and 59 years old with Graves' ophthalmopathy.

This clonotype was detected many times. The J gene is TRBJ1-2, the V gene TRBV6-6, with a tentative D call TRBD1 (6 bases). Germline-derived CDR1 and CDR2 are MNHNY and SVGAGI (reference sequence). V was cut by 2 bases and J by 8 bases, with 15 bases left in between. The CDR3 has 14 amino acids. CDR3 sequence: CASSYRADSGGYTF. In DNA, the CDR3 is TGTGCCAGCAGTTACAGGGCGGACAGCGGCGGCTACACCTTC.

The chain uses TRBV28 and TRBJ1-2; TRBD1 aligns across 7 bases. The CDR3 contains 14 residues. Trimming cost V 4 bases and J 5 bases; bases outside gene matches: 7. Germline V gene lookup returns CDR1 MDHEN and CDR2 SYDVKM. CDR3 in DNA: TGTGCCAGCAGTTCCGGACAGGCGTTATATGGCTACACCTTC. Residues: CASSSGQALYGYTF.

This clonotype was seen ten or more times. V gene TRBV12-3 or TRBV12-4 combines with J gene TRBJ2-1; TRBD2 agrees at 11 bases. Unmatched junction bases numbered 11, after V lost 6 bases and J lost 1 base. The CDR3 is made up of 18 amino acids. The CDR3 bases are TGTGCCAGCAGACTAGAGGGGACTAGCGGAACTTCCTACAATGAGCAGTTCTTC. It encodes CASRLEGTSGTSYNEQFF.

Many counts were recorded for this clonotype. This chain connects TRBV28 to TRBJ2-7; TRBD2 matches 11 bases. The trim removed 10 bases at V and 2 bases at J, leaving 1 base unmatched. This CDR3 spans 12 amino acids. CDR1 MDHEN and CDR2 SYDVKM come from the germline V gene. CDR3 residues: CATLAGAYEQYF. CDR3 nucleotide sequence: TGTGCCACACTAGCGGGGGCCTACGAGCAGTACTTC.

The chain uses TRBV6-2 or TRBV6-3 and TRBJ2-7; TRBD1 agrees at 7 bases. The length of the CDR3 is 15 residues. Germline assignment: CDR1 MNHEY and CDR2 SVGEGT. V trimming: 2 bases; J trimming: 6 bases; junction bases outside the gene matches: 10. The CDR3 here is CASSYIGQESSEQYF. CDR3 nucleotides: TGTGCCAGCAGTTACATCGGACAGGAGTCAAGCGAGCAGTACTTC.

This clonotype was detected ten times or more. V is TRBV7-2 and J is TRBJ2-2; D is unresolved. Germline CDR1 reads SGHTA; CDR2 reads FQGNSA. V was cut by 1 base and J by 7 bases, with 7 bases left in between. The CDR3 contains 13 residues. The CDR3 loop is CASSLVGGGELFF. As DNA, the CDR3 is TGTGCCAGCAGCTTAGTGGGCGGCGGGGAGCTGTTTTTT.

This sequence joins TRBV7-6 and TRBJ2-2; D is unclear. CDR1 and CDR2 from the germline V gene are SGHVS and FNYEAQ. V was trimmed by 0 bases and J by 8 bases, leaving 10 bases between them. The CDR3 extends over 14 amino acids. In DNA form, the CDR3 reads TGTGCCAGCAGCTTAGCGAAACGGGCGGGGGAGCTGTTTTTT. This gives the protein CASSLAKRAGELFF.

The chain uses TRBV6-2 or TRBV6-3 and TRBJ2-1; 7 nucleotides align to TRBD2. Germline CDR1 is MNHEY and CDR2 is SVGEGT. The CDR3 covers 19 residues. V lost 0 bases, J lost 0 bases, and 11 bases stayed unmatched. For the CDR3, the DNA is TGTGCCAGCAGTTACTCGCTCCGGGGGGAACCAAGCTCCTACAATGAGCAGTTCTTC. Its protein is CASSYSLRGEPSSYNEQFF.

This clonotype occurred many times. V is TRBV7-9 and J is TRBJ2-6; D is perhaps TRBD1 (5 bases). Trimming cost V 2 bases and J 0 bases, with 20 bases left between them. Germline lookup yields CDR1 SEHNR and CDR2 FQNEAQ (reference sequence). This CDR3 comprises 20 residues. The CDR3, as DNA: TGTGCCAGCAGCTTAAACGTTCACCAGGGTTCGGGCTCTGGGGCCAACGTCCTGACTTTC. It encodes CASSLNVHQGSGSGANVLTF.

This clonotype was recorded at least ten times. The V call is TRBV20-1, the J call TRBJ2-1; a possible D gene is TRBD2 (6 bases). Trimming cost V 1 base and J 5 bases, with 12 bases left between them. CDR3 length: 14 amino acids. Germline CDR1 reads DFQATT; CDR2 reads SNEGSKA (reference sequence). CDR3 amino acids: CSARGGMANNEQFF. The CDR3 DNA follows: TGCAGTGCTAGAGGCGGGATGGCAAACAATGAGCAGTTCTTC.

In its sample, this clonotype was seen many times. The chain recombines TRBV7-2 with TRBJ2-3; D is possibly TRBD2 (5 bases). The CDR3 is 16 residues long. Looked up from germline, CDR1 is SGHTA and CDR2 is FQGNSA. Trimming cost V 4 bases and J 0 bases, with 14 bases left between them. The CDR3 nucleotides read TGTGCCAGCAGCTCCATAGCGCTAGATAGCACAGATACGCAGTATTTT. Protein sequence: CASSSIALDSTDTQYF.

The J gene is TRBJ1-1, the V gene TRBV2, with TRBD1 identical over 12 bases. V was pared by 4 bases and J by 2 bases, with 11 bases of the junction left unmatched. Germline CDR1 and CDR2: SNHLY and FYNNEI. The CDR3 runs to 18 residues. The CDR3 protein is CASSAWMMGTGGNTEAFF. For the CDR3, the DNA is TGTGCCAGCAGTGCCTGGATGATGGGGACAGGGGGCAACACTGAAGCTTTCTTT.

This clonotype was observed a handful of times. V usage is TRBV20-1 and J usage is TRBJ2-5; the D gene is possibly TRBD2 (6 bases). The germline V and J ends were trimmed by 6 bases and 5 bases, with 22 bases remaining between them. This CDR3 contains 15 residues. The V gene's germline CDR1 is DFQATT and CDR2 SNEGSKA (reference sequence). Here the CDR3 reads CSAPPGGSASETQYF. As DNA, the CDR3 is TGCAGTGCGCCCCCTGGGGGGAGCGCATCGGAGACCCAGTACTTC.

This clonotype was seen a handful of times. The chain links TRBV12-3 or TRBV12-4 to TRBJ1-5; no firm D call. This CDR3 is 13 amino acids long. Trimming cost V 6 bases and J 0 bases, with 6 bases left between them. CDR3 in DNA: TGTGCCAGCAGGATGAATAGCAATCAGCCCCAGCATTTT. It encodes CASRMNSNQPQHF.

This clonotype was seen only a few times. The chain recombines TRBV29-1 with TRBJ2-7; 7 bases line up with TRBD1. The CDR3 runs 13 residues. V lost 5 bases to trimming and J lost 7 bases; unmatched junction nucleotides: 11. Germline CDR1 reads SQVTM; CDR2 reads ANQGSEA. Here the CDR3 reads CSVTLQGTYEQYF. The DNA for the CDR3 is TGCAGCGTTACACTACAGGGGACATATGAGCAGTACTTC.

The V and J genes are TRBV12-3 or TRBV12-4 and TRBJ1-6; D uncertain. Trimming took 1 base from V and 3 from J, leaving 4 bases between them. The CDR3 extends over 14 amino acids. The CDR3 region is CASSLGIYNSPLHF. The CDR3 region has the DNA TGTGCCAGCAGTTTAGGGATCTATAATTCACCCCTCCACTTT.

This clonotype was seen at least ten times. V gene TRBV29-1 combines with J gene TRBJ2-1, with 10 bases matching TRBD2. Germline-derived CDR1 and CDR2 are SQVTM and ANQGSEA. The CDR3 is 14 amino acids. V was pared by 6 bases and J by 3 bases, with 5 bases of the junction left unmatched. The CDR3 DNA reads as TGCAGCGTCCTACTAGCGGGAAGCTACAATGAGCAGTTCTTC. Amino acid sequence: CSVLLAGSYNEQFF.